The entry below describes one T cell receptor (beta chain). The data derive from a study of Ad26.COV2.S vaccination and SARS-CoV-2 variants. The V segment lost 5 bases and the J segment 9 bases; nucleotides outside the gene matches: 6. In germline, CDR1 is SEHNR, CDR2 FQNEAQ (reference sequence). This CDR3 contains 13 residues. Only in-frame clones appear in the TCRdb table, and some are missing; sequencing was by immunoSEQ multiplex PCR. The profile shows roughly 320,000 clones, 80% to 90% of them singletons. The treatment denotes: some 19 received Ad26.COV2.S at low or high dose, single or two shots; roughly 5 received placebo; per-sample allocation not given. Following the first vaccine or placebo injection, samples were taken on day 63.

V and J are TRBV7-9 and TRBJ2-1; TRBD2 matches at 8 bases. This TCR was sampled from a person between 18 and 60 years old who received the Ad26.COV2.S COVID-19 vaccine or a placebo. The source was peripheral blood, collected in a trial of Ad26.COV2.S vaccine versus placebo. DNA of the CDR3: TGTGCCAGCAGCCCCCCGGGGGGGGTTGAGCAGTTCTTC. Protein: CASSPPGGVEQFF.